This entry lists 2 T cell receptor beta chains sequenced from one sample in a study of early T cells in non-severe SARS-CoV-2 infection. TCRdb fed the 5' RACE reads into MiXCR, producing one record per CDR3 protein. The repertoire includes tens of thousands of distinct CDR3 sequences, 9% to 15% of them detected once, and about a sixth sits in the top ten. The sample taken for sequencing was whole blood. The source is an adult who was a healthcare worker with PCR-confirmed SARS-CoV-2 infection or an uninfected control (not recorded which).

This clonotype was counted only a few times. The chain is built from TRBV19 and TRBJ2-2; D not certain. This CDR3 comprises 12 residues. Looked up from germline, CDR1 is LNHDA and CDR2 is SQIVND (reference sequence). V lost 4 bases and J lost 5, with 5 bases in between. The CDR3 loop reads CASSKWTGELFF. The CDR3, as DNA: TGTGCCAGTAGTAAGTGGACCGGGGAGCTGTTTTTT.

This rearrangement joins TRBV4-2 to TRBJ2-3, with TRBD1 identical over 8 bases. The length of the CDR3 is 16 residues. V was pared by 6 bases and J by 4 bases, with 12 bases of the junction left unmatched. The germline V gene encodes CDR1 LGHNA and CDR2 YNFKEQ. CDR3 residues: CASSPDVETGADTQYF. CDR3 sequence (DNA): TGTGCCAGCAGTCCCGATGTTGAGACAGGGGCAGATACGCAGTATTTT.